These T cell receptor beta chains were read from a single sample in a study of T cell changes during pregnancy in multiple sclerosis. Libraries were prepared by immunoSEQ multiplex PCR; TCRdb keeps only in-frame clonotypes and omits some of them. The sample holds tens of thousands of clones, around 93% seen once. Material: CD4+ T cells from peripheral blood mononuclear cells, obtained in the third trimester of pregnancy. The receptors shown here come from a female donor with multiple sclerosis, enrolled in a pregnancy study. The CDR3 runs from the conserved cysteine through the conserved F or W. Fields, in order: V gene, clone size, D gene, J gene, CDR3 protein, CDR3 DNA. D genes are given only for firm matches. Some rows mark clone size as missing; the rest say once, few, many or name a class of expanded clone.

V gene: TRBV10-3
clone size: NA
D gene: TRBD1
J gene: TRBJ1-1
CDR3 protein: CAISGDRVNTEAFF
CDR3 DNA: TGTGCCATCAGCGGAGACAGGGTGAACACTGAAGCTTTCTTT

V gene: TRBV9
clone size: NA
D gene: NA
J gene: TRBJ2-2
CDR3 protein: CASSVSANTGELFF
CDR3 DNA: TGTGCCAGCAGCGTATCCGCGAACACCGGGGAGCTGTTTTTT

V gene: TRBV29-1
clone size: NA
D gene: TRBD1
J gene: TRBJ2-2
CDR3 protein: CSAFGQVNTGELFF
CDR3 DNA: TGCAGCGCCTTCGGACAGGTGAACACCGGGGAGCTGTTTTTT

V gene: TRBV7-9
clone size: NA
D gene: NA
J gene: TRBJ2-1
CDR3 protein: CASSFFRLPEQFF
CDR3 DNA: TGTGCCAGCAGCTTTTTCCGACTGCCTGAGCAGTTCTTC

V gene: TRBV4-3
clone size: NA
D gene: NA
J gene: TRBJ2-1
CDR3 protein: CASGRGDSYNEQFF
CDR3 DNA: TGCGCCAGCGGCAGGGGGGACTCCTACAATGAGCAGTTCTTC

V gene: TRBV30
clone size: NA
D gene: TRBD2
J gene: TRBJ2-7
CDR3 protein: CACSILGLAGIAYEQYF
CDR3 DNA: TGTGCCTGCAGTATCTTAGGACTAGCGGGAATCGCCTACGAGCAGTACTTC

V gene: TRBV29-1
clone size: NA
D gene: TRBD1
J gene: TRBJ2-7
CDR3 protein: CSASRTGDEQYF
CDR3 DNA: TGCAGCGCTAGTAGGACAGGGGACGAGCAGTACTTC

V gene: TRBV7-2
clone size: once
D gene: NA
J gene: TRBJ1-2
CDR3 protein: CASSNPSRGNGYTF
CDR3 DNA: TGTGCCAGCAGCAATCCGTCGAGGGGGAATGGCTACACCTTC

V gene: TRBV4-3
clone size: NA
D gene: NA
J gene: TRBJ2-1
CDR3 protein: CASSQDPKVGGQFF
CDR3 DNA: TGCGCCAGCAGCCAAGACCCCAAGGTTGGCGGGCAGTTCTTC

V gene: TRBV9
clone size: NA
D gene: TRBD2
J gene: TRBJ2-7
CDR3 protein: CASSVGLAGSYEQYF
CDR3 DNA: TGTGCCAGCAGCGTAGGGTTAGCGGGGTCCTACGAGCAGTACTTC

V gene: TRBV7-2
clone size: NA
D gene: NA
J gene: TRBJ1-3
CDR3 protein: CASSLGRGGGSGNTIYF
CDR3 DNA: TGTGCCAGCAGCTTGGGCAGAGGGGGGGGCTCTGGAAACACCATATATTTT

V gene: TRBV28
clone size: NA
D gene: TRBD1
J gene: TRBJ2-2
CDR3 protein: CASSSVRGSLSNTGELFF
CDR3 DNA: TGTGCCAGCAGTTCCGTCAGGGGGAGTCTCTCGAACACCGGGGAGCTGTTTTTT

V gene: TRBV5-1
clone size: once
D gene: NA
J gene: TRBJ2-5
CDR3 protein: CASSSRDTAETQYF
CDR3 DNA: TGCGCCAGCAGCTCCCGGGACACTGCAGAGACCCAGTACTTC

V gene: TRBV11-3
clone size: NA
D gene: TRBD1
J gene: TRBJ2-2
CDR3 protein: CASSKGGYTGELFF
CDR3 DNA: TGTGCCAGCAGCAAAGGGGGCTACACCGGGGAGCTGTTTTTT

V gene: TRBV6-6
clone size: NA
D gene: TRBD1
J gene: TRBJ1-2
CDR3 protein: CASTPIGDRTNYGYTF
CDR3 DNA: TGTGCCAGCACCCCTATAGGGGACAGGACCAACTATGGCTACACCTTC

V gene: TRBV19
clone size: NA
D gene: TRBD1
J gene: TRBJ1-2
CDR3 protein: CASKTQGASNYGYTF
CDR3 DNA: TGTGCCAGTAAAACGCAGGGGGCGTCGAACTATGGCTACACCTTC

V gene: TRBV2
clone size: NA
D gene: NA
J gene: TRBJ2-2
CDR3 protein: CASSPGPSTGELFF
CDR3 DNA: TGTGCCAGCAGTCCGGGTCCGAGCACCGGGGAGCTGTTTTTT

V gene: TRBV6-4
clone size: NA
D gene: TRBD2
J gene: TRBJ2-7
CDR3 protein: CASSVWEGRSYEQYF
CDR3 DNA: TGTGCCAGCAGTGTGTGGGAGGGCAGATCCTACGAGCAGTACTTC

V gene: TRBV30
clone size: NA
D gene: NA
J gene: TRBJ1-3
CDR3 protein: CAWKDRTSSGNTIYF
CDR3 DNA: TGTGCCTGGAAAGACAGGACAAGCTCTGGAAACACCATATATTTT

V gene: TRBV7-9
clone size: NA
D gene: NA
J gene: TRBJ1-2
CDR3 protein: CASSLWTAANYGYTF
CDR3 DNA: TGTGCCAGCAGCTTATGGACAGCAGCTAACTATGGCTACACCTTC

V gene: TRBV5-4
clone size: NA
D gene: NA
J gene: TRBJ2-5
CDR3 protein: CASSSPGLGGETQYF
CDR3 DNA: TGTGCCAGCAGCTCCCCTGGCCTAGGTGGGGAGACCCAGTACTTC

V gene: TRBV6-1
clone size: NA
D gene: NA
J gene: TRBJ2-7
CDR3 protein: CASSEAYNYEQYF
CDR3 DNA: TGTGCCAGCAGTGAAGCGTACAACTACGAGCAGTACTTC

V gene: TRBV28
clone size: NA
D gene: NA
J gene: TRBJ1-2
CDR3 protein: CASRGHLYGYTF
CDR3 DNA: TGTGCCAGCAGAGGACATTTATATGGCTACACCTTC

V gene: TRBV2
clone size: NA
D gene: TRBD2
J gene: TRBJ2-2
CDR3 protein: CASRVERGNTGELFF
CDR3 DNA: TGTGCCAGCAGGGTTGAGCGGGGGAACACCGGGGAGCTGTTTTTT

V gene: TRBV29-1
clone size: NA
D gene: NA
J gene: TRBJ2-2
CDR3 protein: CSGGGAAGELFF
CDR3 DNA: TGCAGCGGGGGAGGAGCGGCCGGGGAGCTGTTTTTT

V gene: TRBV30
clone size: few
D gene: TRBD1
J gene: TRBJ1-1
CDR3 protein: CAWSVSGTGKNTEAFF
CDR3 DNA: TGTGCCTGGAGTGTATCCGGGACAGGTAAAAACACTGAAGCTTTCTTT

V gene: TRBV11-3
clone size: NA
D gene: TRBD1
J gene: TRBJ1-3
CDR3 protein: CASSKTGGSGNTIYF
CDR3 DNA: TGTGCCAGCAGCAAGACAGGGGGCTCTGGAAACACCATATATTTT

V gene: TRBV11-3
clone size: few
D gene: NA
J gene: TRBJ2-1
CDR3 protein: CASLGPGTGNEQFF
CDR3 DNA: TGTGCCAGCCTCGGGCCAGGGACTGGCAATGAGCAGTTCTTC

V gene: TRBV19
clone size: NA
D gene: NA
J gene: TRBJ1-1
CDR3 protein: CASSTDGTGTMNTEAFF
CDR3 DNA: TGTGCCAGTAGCACAGATGGAACCGGGACAATGAACACTGAAGCTTTCTTT

V gene: TRBV18
clone size: NA
D gene: NA
J gene: TRBJ2-2
CDR3 protein: CASSPVAVADSNTGELFF
CDR3 DNA: TGTGCCAGCTCACCGGTAGCGGTAGCGGATTCCAACACCGGGGAGCTGTTTTTT

V gene: TRBV7-2
clone size: NA
D gene: NA
J gene: TRBJ2-5
CDR3 protein: CASRGFRGEVETQYF
CDR3 DNA: TGTGCCAGCAGGGGGTTCAGGGGCGAGGTTGAGACCCAGTACTTC

V gene: TRBV19
clone size: NA
D gene: NA
J gene: TRBJ2-1
CDR3 protein: CASSTSLPVGEQFF
CDR3 DNA: TGTGCCAGTAGTACGAGCCTCCCCGTTGGTGAGCAGTTCTTC